This entry lists 27 T cell receptor beta chains sequenced from one sample in a study of shared clonotypes between healthy human individuals. Assay used: immunoSEQ multiplex PCR; TCRdb lists only in-frame clones, some missing. The sample carries more than 550,000 clones, just over 90% recorded once. CD45RO-negative, CCR7-positively selected cells formed the naive CD8 fraction, excluding terminally differentiated effector memory CD45RA+ cells. The sample consisted of naive CD8+ T cells sorted from blood. These TCRs come from a man in his thirties or forties in good health.

V is TRBV15 and J is TRBJ2-7; a weak D match, TRBD2 (5 bases). Per the germline V gene, CDR1 is LNHNV and CDR2 is YYDKDF (reference sequence). The CDR3 is 16 amino acids. Deletions cut 0 bases from V and 5 bases from J, with 17 bases between. The CDR3 DNA is TGTGCCACCAGCAGAGATGGCGCCGGGGTTGAGAACGAGCAGTACTTC. It translates to CATSRDGAGVENEQYF.

The chain combines TRBV15 with TRBJ2-1; 9 nucleotides match TRBD2. This CDR3 has 21 amino acids. Germline values: CDR1 LNHNV, CDR2 YYDKDF (reference sequence). V gave up 0 bases and J gave up 2 bases; unmatched junction bases: 17. CDR3: CATSRDGNFEVSGSTYNEQFF. CDR3 DNA sequence: TGTGCCACCAGCAGAGATGGGAACTTTGAGGTTAGCGGGAGTACCTACAATGAGCAGTTCTTC.

The rearrangement joins TRBV7-2 to TRBJ2-1, with 7 bases fitting TRBD1. Trimming at V came to 0 bases and at J to 0 bases, leaving 5 bases not matched to a gene. There are 17 residues in the CDR3. Germline V CDR1 and CDR2: SGHTA, FQGNSA. CDR3 DNA: TGTGCCAGCAGCTTAGCACAGGGGCTCAGCTCCTACAATGAGCAGTTCTTC. Translated: CASSLAQGLSSYNEQFF.

The CDR3 reads CASSPRGQGWTSISGNTIYF. In DNA form, the CDR3 reads TGCGCCAGCAGCCCGCGAGGACAGGGTTGGACCTCAATCTCTGGAAACACCATATATTTT. The chain links TRBV5-1 to TRBJ1-3, with 8 bases identical to TRBD1. Trimming cost V 4 bases and J 0 bases; bases outside gene matches: 18. This CDR3 comprises 20 residues. The germline gives CDR1 SGHRS, CDR2 YFSETQ.

This chain connects TRBV7-2 to TRBJ2-2; weak D call: TRBD2 (6 bases). CDR3 length equals 15 residues. Germline lookup yields CDR1 SGHTA and CDR2 FQGNSA. The germline V and J ends were trimmed by 5 bases and 6 bases, with 16 bases remaining between them. CDR3: CASSALIGEAGELFF. The CDR3 DNA reads TGTGCCAGCAGCGCCCTGATAGGGGAGGCCGGGGAGCTGTTTTTT.

This clone was recorded only once. The chain is built from TRBV7-9 and TRBJ2-5; 11 bases line up with TRBD2. The CDR3 has 16 amino acids. V dropped 5 bases and J dropped 2; count of bases not matched to a gene: 7. Germline loops: CDR1 SEHNR, CDR2 FQNEAQ (reference sequence). The CDR3 DNA sequence: TGTGCCAGCAGCCACGGGACTAGCGGACTGCAAGAGACCCAGTACTTC. Its protein is CASSHGTSGLQETQYF.

The rearrangement links TRBV7-9 to TRBJ2-3, with TRBD1 matching 8 bases. CDR1 is SEHNR, CDR2 FQNEAQ, per germline (reference sequence). J lost 3 bases, V lost 5 bases, and 7 bases had no gene match. This CDR3 is 15 amino acids long. This CDR3 reads CASSPDRGATDTQYF. CDR3 nucleotides: TGTGCCAGCAGCCCCGACAGGGGAGCGACAGATACGCAGTATTTT.

The chain has TRBV19 and TRBJ1-1; D is unclear. Germline values: CDR1 LNHDA, CDR2 SQIVND (reference sequence). The V end lost 8 bases, the J end lost 1 base, and 8 bases lay between the germline ends. The CDR3 totals 12 residues. CDR3 coding DNA: TGTGCCAGTGACTTCGGGAACACTGAAGCTTTCTTT. Residues: CASDFGNTEAFF.

This sequence joins TRBV6-5 and TRBJ1-1, with D uncertain. The germline CDR1 and CDR2 sequences are MNHEY and SVGAGI. V was cut by 2 bases and J by 4 bases, with 11 bases left in between. This CDR3 has 14 residues. CDR3 sequence: CASSYITNPTEAFF. Written as DNA, the CDR3 is TGTGCCAGCAGTTACATCACTAACCCCACTGAAGCTTTCTTT.

The chain recombines TRBV4-1 with TRBJ1-2, with 11 bases lining up with TRBD1. After removal of 0 bases from V and 10 bases from J, the junction contained 10 bases not matched to a gene. CDR1 and CDR2 from the germline V gene are MGHRA and YSYEKL. CDR3 length: 16 amino acids. In DNA form, the CDR3 reads TGCGCCAGCAGCCAAGATTCAAGCCGGGGACAGGGGGACTACACCTTC. Translating gives CASSQDSSRGQGDYTF.

The V and J genes are TRBV9 and TRBJ1-5; no definite D call. In germline, CDR1 is SGDLS, CDR2 YYNGEE. The V end lost 3 bases, the J end lost 0 bases, and 10 bases lay between the germline ends. The CDR3 is made up of 15 amino acids. The CDR3 nucleotides are TGTGCCAGCAGCGCAGGACTTTATAGCAATCAGCCCCAGCATTTT. Residues: CASSAGLYSNQPQHF.

The chain carries TRBV7-2 and TRBJ2-7; 14 bases map to TRBD2. The CDR3 has 15 residues. Losses at the gene ends were 5 bases for V and 3 bases for J; bases not matched to a gene: 3. Germline V lookup: CDR1 SGHTA, CDR2 FQGNSA. The CDR3 is CASSLGTSGSYEQYF. CDR3 DNA: TGTGCCAGCAGCCTGGGGACTAGCGGGAGCTACGAGCAGTACTTC.

This chain links TRBV30 with TRBJ1-2; D not resolved. The V end was cut by 5 bases, the J end by 5 bases, with 9 bases between. The CDR3 loop spans 11 amino acids. Germline V lookup: CDR1 GTSNPN, CDR2 SVGIG (reference sequence). The CDR3 nucleotides read TGTGCCTGGCTGACAAGATATGGCTACACCTTC. Its translation is CAWLTRYGYTF.

The V call is TRBV2, the J call TRBJ2-7; D unresolved. This CDR3 has 11 amino acids. The V and J ends lost 7 bases and 3 bases respectively, with 7 bases between them. Germline V gene lookup returns CDR1 SNHLY and CDR2 FYNNEI. The CDR3 region is CASTRRYEQYF. CDR3 sequence (DNA): TGTGCCAGCACCCGACGCTACGAGCAGTACTTC.

The chain is built from TRBV11-3 and TRBJ2-1, with 7 bases fitting TRBD1. Germline V gene lookup returns CDR1 SGHNT and CDR2 YENEEA. This CDR3 is built from 15 residues. V trimming: 1 base; J trimming: 5 bases; junction bases outside the gene matches: 5. The CDR3 region has the DNA TGTGCCAGCAGCTTAGTGGGGACAGCCGACAATGAGCAGTTCTTC. Translating it yields CASSLVGTADNEQFF.

The rearrangement links TRBV4-1 to TRBJ2-2; tentatively, D is TRBD1 or TRBD2 (5 bases each). Germline CDR1 and CDR2: MGHRA and YSYEKL. The length of the CDR3 is 16 residues. V was trimmed by 4 bases and J by 4 bases, leaving 16 bases between them. The CDR3 protein is CASSPREGPGTGELFF. CDR3 DNA: TGCGCCAGCAGCCCCAGAGAGGGACCGGGCACCGGGGAGCTGTTTTTT.

The chain links TRBV5-4 to TRBJ2-7; D perhaps matches TRBD1 (6 bases). The germline CDR1 and CDR2 sequences are SGHNT and YYREEE (reference sequence). CDR3 length equals 15 residues. V lost 1 base, J lost 3 bases, and 14 bases lay in between. The CDR3 region has the DNA TGTGCCAGCAGCTTGAAGGGCCCAGGGGACTACGAGCAGTACTTC. Protein product: CASSLKGPGDYEQYF.

This clone was detected only once. This chain connects TRBV28 to TRBJ2-2; the match to TRBD1 covers 10 bases. The ends lost 3 bases at V and 3 bases at J; junction bases unmatched: 7. This CDR3 comprises 17 residues. Germline lookup yields CDR1 MDHEN and CDR2 SYDVKM. Written as DNA, the CDR3 is TGTGCCAGCAGTTTCTTGTCCGGGACAGGGGACACCGGGGAGCTGTTTTTT. Protein product: CASSFLSGTGDTGELFF.

V and J are TRBV27 and TRBJ2-7; D is uncertain. Trimming took off 5 bases at V and 6 bases at J, with 14 bases between the two ends. The CDR3 has 13 amino acids. Per germline, CDR1 MNHEY and CDR2 SMNVEV (reference sequence). The CDR3 coding sequence is TGTGCCAGCAGTGATCTACAGTACTCCGAGCAGTACTTC. Translated, it gives CASSDLQYSEQYF.

V and J are TRBV29-1 and TRBJ2-7, with TRBD2 identical over 10 bases. J gave up 4 bases and V 7 bases, and 7 bases lay outside the gene matches. The germline V gene encodes CDR1 SQVTM and CDR2 ANQGSEA. The length of the CDR3 is 13 residues. For the CDR3, the DNA is TGCAGCGCCCTACTAGCGGGGAAATACGAGCAGTACTTC. Its translation is CSALLAGKYEQYF.

The V gene is TRBV5-1, the J gene TRBJ2-7; D unresolved. This CDR3 region has 14 residues. Germline V gene data show CDR1 as SGHRS and CDR2 as YFSETQ. Trimming shortened V by 0 bases and J by 7 bases, and 14 bases separated the two germline ends. The CDR3 protein is CASSLDVDHKEQYF. The CDR3 DNA sequence: TGCGCCAGCAGCTTGGATGTTGACCATAAGGAGCAGTACTTC.

The chain recombines TRBV9 with TRBJ2-2; 11 bases are a match to TRBD1. The junction had 14 bases not matched to a gene; V was cut back by 7 bases and J by 0 bases. Germline assignment: CDR1 SGDLS and CDR2 YYNGEE. The CDR3 has 19 residues. CDR3 loop: CASSLPLTGQGANTGELFF. CDR3 coding DNA: TGTGCCAGCTCACTGCCCCTAACGGGACAGGGGGCGAACACCGGGGAGCTGTTTTTT.

J is TRBJ2-1 and V is TRBV5-1, with 10 bases identical to TRBD1. Germline CDR1 is SGHRS and CDR2 is YFSETQ. This CDR3 region has 19 residues. V trimming: 7 bases; J trimming: 0 bases; junction bases outside the gene matches: 16. As DNA, the CDR3 is TGCGCCAGCGCGATCCGAGGACAGGGGGGTTATGGCTCCTACAATGAGCAGTTCTTC. It encodes CASAIRGQGGYGSYNEQFF.

On this clone: At one end, the junction sequence differs from germline, possibly due to a read error. Other nucleotide sequences from this sample produce the same CDR3. The chain has TRBV4-1 and TRBJ2-7; D might be TRBD2 (5 bases). Germline V CDR1 and CDR2: MGHRA, YSYEKL. The CDR3 extends over 12 amino acids. DNA for the CDR3: TGTGCCAGCAGCCCGCCTTCGGGGGAGCAGTACTTC. Amino acid sequence: CASSPPSGEQYF.

The chain recombines TRBV7-9 with TRBJ2-1; 9 positions agree with TRBD2. V gave up 4 bases and J gave up 3 bases; unmatched junction bases: 10. This CDR3 has 17 residues. Germline assignment: CDR1 SEHNR and CDR2 FQNEAQ (reference sequence). Here the CDR3 reads CASSSTIMTSGYNEQFF. The CDR3 DNA reads TGTGCCAGCAGCTCCACAATAATGACTAGCGGCTACAATGAGCAGTTCTTC.

This clone was observed a single time. The chain joins TRBV27 to TRBJ2-3, with 8 bases aligning to TRBD2. The CDR3 consists of 15 residues. Germline values: CDR1 MNHEY, CDR2 SMNVEV (reference sequence). V shed 6 bases, J shed 3 bases, and the junction held 8 bases outside the gene matches. CDR3: CASRKLAAGTDTQYF. CDR3 in DNA: TGTGCCAGCAGGAAACTAGCGGCAGGTACAGATACGCAGTATTTT.

The chain is built from TRBV6-6 and TRBJ2-7, with D unresolved. Germline-derived CDR1 and CDR2 are MNHNY and SVGAGI (reference sequence). With 4 bases removed from V and 3 bases from J, the gap between germline ends came to 10 bases. The CDR3 contains 13 residues. The CDR3 protein is CASSSTDHYEQYF. As DNA, the CDR3 is TGTGCCAGCAGTTCGACGGACCACTACGAGCAGTACTTC.